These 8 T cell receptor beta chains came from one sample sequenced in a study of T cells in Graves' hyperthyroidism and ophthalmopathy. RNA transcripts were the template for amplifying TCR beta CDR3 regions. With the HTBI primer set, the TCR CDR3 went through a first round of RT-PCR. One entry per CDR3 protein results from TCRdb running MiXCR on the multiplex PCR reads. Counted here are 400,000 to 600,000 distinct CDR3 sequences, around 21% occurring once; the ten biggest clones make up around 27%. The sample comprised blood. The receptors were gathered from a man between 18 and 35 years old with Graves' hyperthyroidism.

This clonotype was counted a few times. The CDR3: CASSLRRGSGQETQYF. The CDR3 DNA follows: TGTGCCAGCAGCTTACGCAGAGGGAGCGGACAAGAGACCCAGTACTTC. This chain links TRBV7-2 with TRBJ2-5; a possible D gene is TRBD2 (5 bases). Trimming left V 2 bases short and J 2 bases short, with 15 bases between. Germline lookup yields CDR1 SGHTA and CDR2 FQGNSA. This CDR3 contains 16 residues.

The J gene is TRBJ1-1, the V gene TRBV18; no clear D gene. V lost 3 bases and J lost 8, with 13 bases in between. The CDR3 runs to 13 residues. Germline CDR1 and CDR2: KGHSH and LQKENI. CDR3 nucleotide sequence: TGTGCCAGCTCACCTCTTCCGGCGGCAGAAGCTTTCTTT. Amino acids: CASSPLPAAEAFF.

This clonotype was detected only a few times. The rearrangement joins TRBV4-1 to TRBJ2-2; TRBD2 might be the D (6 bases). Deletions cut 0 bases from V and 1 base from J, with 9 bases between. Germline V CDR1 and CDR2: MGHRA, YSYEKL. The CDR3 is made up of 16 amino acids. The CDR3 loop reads CASSQEWGVNTGELFF. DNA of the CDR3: TGCGCCAGCAGCCAAGAGTGGGGGGTGAACACCGGGGAGCTGTTTTTT.

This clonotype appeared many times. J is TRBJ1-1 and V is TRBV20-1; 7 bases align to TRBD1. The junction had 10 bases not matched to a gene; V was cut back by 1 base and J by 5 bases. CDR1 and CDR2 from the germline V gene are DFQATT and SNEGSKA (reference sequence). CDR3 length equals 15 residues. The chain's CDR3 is CSARASSGGWTEAFF. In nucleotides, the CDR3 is TGCAGTGCTAGAGCTTCTTCAGGGGGATGGACTGAAGCTTTCTTT.

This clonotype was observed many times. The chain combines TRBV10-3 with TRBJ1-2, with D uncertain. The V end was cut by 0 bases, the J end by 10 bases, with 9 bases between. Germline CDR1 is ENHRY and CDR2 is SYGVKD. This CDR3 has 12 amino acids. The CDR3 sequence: CAISESMGAYTF. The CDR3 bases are TGTGCCATCAGTGAGTCTATGGGCGCCTACACCTTC.

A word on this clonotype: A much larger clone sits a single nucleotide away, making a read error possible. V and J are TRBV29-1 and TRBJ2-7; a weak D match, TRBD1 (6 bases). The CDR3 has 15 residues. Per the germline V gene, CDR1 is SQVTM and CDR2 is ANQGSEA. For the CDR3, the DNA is TGCAGCGTTGAAGCCCCGACAGGTCTCGCCTACGAGCAGGACTTC. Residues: CSVEAPTGLAYEQDF.

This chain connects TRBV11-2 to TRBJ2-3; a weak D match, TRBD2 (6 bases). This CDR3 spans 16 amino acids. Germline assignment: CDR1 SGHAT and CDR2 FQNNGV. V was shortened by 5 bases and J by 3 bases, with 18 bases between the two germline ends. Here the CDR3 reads CASSVSSWGVTDTQYF. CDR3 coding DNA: TGTGCCAGCAGCGTAAGCTCTTGGGGGGTTACAGATACGCAGTATTTT. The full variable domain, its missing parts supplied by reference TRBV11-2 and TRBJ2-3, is EAGVAQSPRYKIIEKRQSVAFWCNPISGHATLYWYQQILGQGPKLLIQFQNNGVVDDSQLPKDRFSAERLKGVDSTLKIQPAKLEDSAVYLCASSVSSWGVTDTQYFGPGTRLTVL.

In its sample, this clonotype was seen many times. This CDR3 reads CAAGGGIGDGYTF. The CDR3 nucleotides are TGTGCCGCGGGAGGGGGAATTGGAGATGGCTACACCTTC. V usage is TRBV12-3 or TRBV12-4 and J usage is TRBJ1-2, with D possibly TRBD1 on 6 matching bases. The CDR3 is made up of 13 amino acids. The V end lost 11 bases, the J end lost 6 bases, and 19 bases lay between the germline ends.